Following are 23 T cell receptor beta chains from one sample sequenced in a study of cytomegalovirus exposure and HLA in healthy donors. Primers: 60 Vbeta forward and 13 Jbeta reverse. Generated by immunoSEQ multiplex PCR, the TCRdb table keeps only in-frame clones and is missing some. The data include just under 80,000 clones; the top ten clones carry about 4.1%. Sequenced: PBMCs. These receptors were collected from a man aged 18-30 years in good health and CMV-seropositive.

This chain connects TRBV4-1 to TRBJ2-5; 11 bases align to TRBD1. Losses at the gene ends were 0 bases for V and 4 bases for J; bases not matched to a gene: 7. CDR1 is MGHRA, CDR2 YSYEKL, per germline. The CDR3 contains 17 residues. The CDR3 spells CASSQDEIGTGGETQYF. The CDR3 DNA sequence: TGCGCCAGCAGCCAAGATGAAATCGGGACAGGGGGAGAGACCCAGTACTTC.

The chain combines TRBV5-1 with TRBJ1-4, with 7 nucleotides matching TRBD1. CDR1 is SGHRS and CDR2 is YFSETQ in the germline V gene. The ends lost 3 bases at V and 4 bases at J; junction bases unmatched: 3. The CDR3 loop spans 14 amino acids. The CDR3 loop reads CASSWDRLNEKLFF. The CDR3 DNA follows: TGCGCCAGCAGCTGGGACAGACTTAATGAAAAACTGTTTTTT.

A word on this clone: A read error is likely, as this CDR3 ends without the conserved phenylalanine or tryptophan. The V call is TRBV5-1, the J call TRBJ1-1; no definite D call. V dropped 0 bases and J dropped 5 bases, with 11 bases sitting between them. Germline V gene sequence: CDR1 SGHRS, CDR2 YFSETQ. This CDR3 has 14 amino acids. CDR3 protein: CASSLAPLGTEAFL. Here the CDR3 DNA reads TGCGCCAGCAGCTTGGCCCCCTTGGGGACTGAAGCTTTCCTT.

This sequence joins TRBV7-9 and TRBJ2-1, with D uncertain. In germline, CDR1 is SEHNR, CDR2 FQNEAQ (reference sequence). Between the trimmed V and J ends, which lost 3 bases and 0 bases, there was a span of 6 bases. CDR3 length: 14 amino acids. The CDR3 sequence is CASSFSTSYNEQFF. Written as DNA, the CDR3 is TGTGCCAGCAGCTTTAGCACCTCCTACAATGAGCAGTTCTTC.

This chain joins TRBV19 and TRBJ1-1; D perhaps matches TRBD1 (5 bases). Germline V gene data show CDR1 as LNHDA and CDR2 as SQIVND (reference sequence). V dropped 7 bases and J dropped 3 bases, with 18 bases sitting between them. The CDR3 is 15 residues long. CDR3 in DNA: TGTGCCAGTACGGGGGGATTTTCAAGGGACACTGAAGCTTTCTTT. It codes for CASTGGFSRDTEAFF.

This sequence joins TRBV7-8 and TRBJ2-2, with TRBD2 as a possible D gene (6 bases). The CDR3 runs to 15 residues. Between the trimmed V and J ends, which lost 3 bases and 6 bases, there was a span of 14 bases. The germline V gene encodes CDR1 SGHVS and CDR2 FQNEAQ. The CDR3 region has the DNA TGTGCCAGCAGCTTGGTCGGGAGAGGGGCCGGGGAGCTGTTTTTT. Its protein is CASSLVGRGAGELFF.

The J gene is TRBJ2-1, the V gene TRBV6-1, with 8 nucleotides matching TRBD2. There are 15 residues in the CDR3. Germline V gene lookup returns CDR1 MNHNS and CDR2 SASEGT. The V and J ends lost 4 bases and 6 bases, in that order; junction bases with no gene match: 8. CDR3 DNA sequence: TGTGCCAGCAGTGGAACGGGACTAGTTAGCAATGAGCAGTTCTTC. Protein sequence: CASSGTGLVSNEQFF.

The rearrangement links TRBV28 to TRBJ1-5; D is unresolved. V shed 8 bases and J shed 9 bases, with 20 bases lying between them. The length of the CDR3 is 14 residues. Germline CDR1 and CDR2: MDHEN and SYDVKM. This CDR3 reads CASRSRGMVGPQHF. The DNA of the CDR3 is TGTGCCAGCCGTTCACGGGGAATGGTCGGGCCCCAGCATTTT.

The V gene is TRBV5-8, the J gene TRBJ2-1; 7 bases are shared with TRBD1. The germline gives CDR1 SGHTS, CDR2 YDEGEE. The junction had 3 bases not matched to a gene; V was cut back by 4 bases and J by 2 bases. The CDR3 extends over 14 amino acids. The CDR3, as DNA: TGTGCCAGCAGCCAGGGACAGACCTACAATGAGCAGTTCTTC. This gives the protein CASSQGQTYNEQFF.

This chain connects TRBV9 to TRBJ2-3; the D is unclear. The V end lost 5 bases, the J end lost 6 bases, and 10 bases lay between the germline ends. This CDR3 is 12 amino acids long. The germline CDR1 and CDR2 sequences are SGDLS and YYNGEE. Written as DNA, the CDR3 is TGTGCCAGCAGTCCCGACGGGGATACGCAGTATTTT. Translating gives CASSPDGDTQYF. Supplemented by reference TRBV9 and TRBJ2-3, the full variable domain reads DSGVTQTPKHLITATGQRVTLRCSPRSGDLSVYWYQQSLDQGLQFLIQYYNGEERAKGNILERFSAQQFPDLHSELNLSSLELGDSALYFCASSPDGDTQYFGPGTRLTVL.

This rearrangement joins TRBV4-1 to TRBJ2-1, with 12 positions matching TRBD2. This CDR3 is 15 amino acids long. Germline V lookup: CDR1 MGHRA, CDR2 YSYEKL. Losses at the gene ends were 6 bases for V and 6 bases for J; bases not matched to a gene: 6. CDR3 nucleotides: TGCGCCAGCAGGCTAGGACTAGCGGGGAGCAATGAGCAGTTCTTC. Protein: CASRLGLAGSNEQFF.

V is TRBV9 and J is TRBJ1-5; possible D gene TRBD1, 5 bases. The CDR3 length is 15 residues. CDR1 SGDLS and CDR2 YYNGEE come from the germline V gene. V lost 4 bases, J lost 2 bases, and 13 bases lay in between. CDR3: CASSPGGRGNQPQHF. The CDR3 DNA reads TGTGCCAGCAGCCCGGGGGGAAGAGGCAATCAGCCCCAGCATTTT.

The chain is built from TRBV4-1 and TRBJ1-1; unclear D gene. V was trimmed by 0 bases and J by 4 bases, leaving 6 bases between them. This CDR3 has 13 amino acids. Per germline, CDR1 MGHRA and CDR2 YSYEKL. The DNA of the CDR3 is TGCGCCAGCAGCCAAGACGAGGGCACTGAAGCTTTCTTT. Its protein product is CASSQDEGTEAFF.

CDR3 in DNA: TGTGCCAGCAGCCTTGACAGGGCGGTGAATTACGAGCAGTACTTC. Protein product: CASSLDRAVNYEQYF. The chain is built from TRBV7-9 and TRBJ2-7; 7 nucleotides agree with TRBD1. Trimming removed 5 bases from V and 4 bases from J; junction bases left unmatched: 11. CDR1 is SEHNR and CDR2 is FQNEAQ in the germline V gene (reference sequence). This CDR3 spans 15 amino acids.

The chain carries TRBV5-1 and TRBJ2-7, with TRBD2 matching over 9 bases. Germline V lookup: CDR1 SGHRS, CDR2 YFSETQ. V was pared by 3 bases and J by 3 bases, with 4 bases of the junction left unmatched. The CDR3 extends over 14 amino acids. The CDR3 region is CASSSGLAVYEQYF. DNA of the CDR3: TGCGCCAGCAGCTCGGGACTAGCCGTCTACGAGCAGTACTTC.

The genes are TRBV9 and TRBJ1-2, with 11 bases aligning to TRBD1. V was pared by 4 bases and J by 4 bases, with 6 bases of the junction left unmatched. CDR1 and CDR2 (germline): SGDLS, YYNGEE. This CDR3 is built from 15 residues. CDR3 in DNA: TGTGCCAGCAGCCCCCGGACAGGGGGCGGCTATGGCTACACCTTC. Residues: CASSPRTGGGYGYTF. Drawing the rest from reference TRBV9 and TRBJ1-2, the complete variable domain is DSGVTQTPKHLITATGQRVTLRCSPRSGDLSVYWYQQSLDQGLQFLIQYYNGEERAKGNILERFSAQQFPDLHSELNLSSLELGDSALYFCASSPRTGGGYGYTFGSGTRLTVV.

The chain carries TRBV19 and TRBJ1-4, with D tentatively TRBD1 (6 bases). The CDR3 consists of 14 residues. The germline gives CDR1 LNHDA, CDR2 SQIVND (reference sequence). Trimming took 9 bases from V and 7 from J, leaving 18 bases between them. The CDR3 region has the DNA TGTGCCAGCAGCCCCAAGGGGGTCGGTGAAAAACTGTTTTTT. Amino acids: CASSPKGVGEKLFF.

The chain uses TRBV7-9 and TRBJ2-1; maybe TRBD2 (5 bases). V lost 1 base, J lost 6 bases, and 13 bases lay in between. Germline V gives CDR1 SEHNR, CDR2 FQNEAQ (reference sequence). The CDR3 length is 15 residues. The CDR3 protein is CASSLGLLASNEQFF. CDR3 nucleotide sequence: TGTGCCAGCAGCTTAGGGTTGCTAGCCAGCAATGAGCAGTTCTTC.

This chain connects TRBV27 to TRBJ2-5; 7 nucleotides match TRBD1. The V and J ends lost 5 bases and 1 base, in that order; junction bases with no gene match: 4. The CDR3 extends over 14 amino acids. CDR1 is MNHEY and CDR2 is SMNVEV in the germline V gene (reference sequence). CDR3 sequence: CASSLGTVQETQYF. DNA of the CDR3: TGTGCCAGCAGTCTAGGGACAGTCCAAGAGACCCAGTACTTC.

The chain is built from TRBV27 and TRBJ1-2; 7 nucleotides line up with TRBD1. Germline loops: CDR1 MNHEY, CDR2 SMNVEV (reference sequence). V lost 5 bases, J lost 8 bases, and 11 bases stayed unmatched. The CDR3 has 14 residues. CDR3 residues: CASSLQTGMKGYTF. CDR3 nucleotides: TGTGCCAGCAGTCTACAGACAGGGATGAAAGGCTACACCTTC.

The CDR3 loop reads CASSQFRGGYEQYF. DNA for the CDR3: TGCGCCAGCAGCCAATTTCGAGGAGGCTACGAGCAGTACTTC. The chain carries TRBV4-1 and TRBJ2-7; maybe TRBD2 (5 bases). Germline V gene lookup returns CDR1 MGHRA and CDR2 YSYEKL. The ends were cut back, 2 bases at V and 3 bases at J, with 11 bases in the middle. This CDR3 is 14 amino acids long.

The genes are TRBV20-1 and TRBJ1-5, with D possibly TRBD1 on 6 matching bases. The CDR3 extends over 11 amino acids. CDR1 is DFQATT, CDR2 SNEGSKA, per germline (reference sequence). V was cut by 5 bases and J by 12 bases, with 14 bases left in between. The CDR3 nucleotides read TGCAGTGCTGGGAGGGACAAGGGCCAGCATTTT. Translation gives CSAGRDKGQHF.

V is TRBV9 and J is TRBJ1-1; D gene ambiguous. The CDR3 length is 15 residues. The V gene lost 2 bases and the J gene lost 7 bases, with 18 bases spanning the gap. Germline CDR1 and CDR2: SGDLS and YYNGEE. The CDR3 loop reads CASSVSSGVWSEAFF. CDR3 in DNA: TGTGCCAGCAGCGTTTCGAGCGGGGTGTGGAGTGAAGCTTTCTTT.